This is a list of T cell receptor beta chains from one sample in a study of T cells in Graves' hyperthyroidism and ophthalmopathy. TCRdb reprocessed the multiplex PCR reads via MiXCR and lists one record per CDR3 protein. In the table there are fewer than 900,000 distinct CDR3 sequences, about 17% of which are singletons. Sequencing input: blood. These TCRs come from a woman in her fifties or sixties with Graves' hyperthyroidism that later progressed to Graves' ophthalmopathy. Both conserved end residues are part of each CDR3. The D gene is left open where the match is weak. Some rows mark clone size as missing; the rest say once, few, many or name a class of expanded clone.

many,TRBD2,TRBV20-1,TRBJ2-1,CSASRLADYNEQFF,TGCAGTGCTAGCCGACTAGCGGATTACAATGAGCAGTTCTTC
NA,TRBD1,TRBV4-1,TRBJ2-1,CASSQAGTGSYNEQFF,TGCGCCAGCAGCCAGGCCGGGACAGGGTCCTACAATGAGCAGTTCTTC
few,NA,TRBV24-1,TRBJ2-5,CATSDSWGETQYF,TGTGCCACCAGTGACTCGTGGGGGGAGACCCAGTACTTC
few,TRBD1,TRBV6-1,TRBJ2-7,CASSEHRGSDYEQYF,TGTGCCAGCAGTGAACACAGGGGATCCGACTACGAGCAGTACTTC
NA,TRBD2,TRBV24-1,TRBJ2-3,CATSEAQRGGADTQYF,TGTGCCACCAGTGAGGCCCAGCGGGGGGGCGCAGATACGCAGTATTTT
few,NA,TRBV19,TRBJ1-1,CASSIARGYQNTEAFF,TGTGCCAGTAGTATAGCAAGGGGGTACCAGAACACTGAAGCTTTCTTT
NA,NA,TRBV20-1,TRBJ1-4,CSASLNEKPFF,TGCAGTGCTAGTCTGAATGAAAAACCGTTTTTT
NA,NA,TRBV5-1,TRBJ2-2,CASSLGARLSELFF,TGCGCCAGCAGCTTGGGGGCTAGATTGTCGGAGCTGTTTTTT
many,NA,TRBV2,TRBJ2-7,CASSVVSSYEQYF,TGTGCCAGCAGTGTTGTAAGCTCCTACGAGCAGTACTTC
many,TRBD2,TRBV11-2,TRBJ2-7,CASTKLAGAGEQYF,TGTGCCAGCACAAAACTAGCGGGGGCGGGGGAGCAGTACTTC
NA,NA,TRBV29-1,TRBJ2-1,CSVEKFGQTYNEQFF,TGCAGCGTTGAAAAGTTTGGACAGACCTACAATGAGCAGTTCTTC
many,NA,TRBV5-1,TRBJ1-1,CASSLAPDSQNTEAFF,TGCGCCAGCAGCTTGGCCCCGGACAGTCAGAACACTGAAGCTTTCTTT
NA,TRBD1,TRBV6-1,TRBJ1-1,CASKNRGNTEAFF,TGTGCCAGCAAAAACAGGGGGAACACTGAAGCTTTCTTT
many,NA,TRBV20-1,TRBJ2-2,CSASTVLAGELFF,TGCAGTGCTAGTACAGTTTTGGCCGGGGAGCTGTTTTTT
many,TRBD2,TRBV3-1,TRBJ2-1,CASSQDSGGYNEQFF,TGTGCCAGCAGCCAAGATAGCGGGGGCTACAATGAGCAGTTCTTC
NA,NA,TRBV27,TRBJ2-7,CASSLTHGGHYYEQYF,TGTGCCAGCAGTCTCACCCACGGAGGACACTACTACGAGCAGTACTTC
NA,NA,TRBV7-8,TRBJ2-2,CASSTTGSQTGELFF,TGTGCCAGCAGCACGACGGGGAGTCAGACCGGGGAGCTGTTTTTT
NA,NA,TRBV12-3/TRBV12-4,TRBJ1-5,CASSGPGAEAQPQHF,TGTGCCAGCAGCGGGCCGGGAGCCGAAGCTCAGCCCCAGCATTTT
NA,NA,TRBV18,TRBJ2-5,CASSPVAAAQETQYF,TGTGCCAGCTCACCTGTGGCAGCCGCCCAGGAGACCCAGTACTTC
many,NA,TRBV12-3/TRBV12-4,TRBJ1-5,CASSPRVSNQPQHF,TGTGCCAGCAGCCCCAGGGTTAGCAATCAGCCCCAGCATTTT
NA,NA,TRBV6-1,TRBJ2-5,CASSTPGGDGTQYF,TGTGCCAGCAGTACCCCCGGCGGGGATGGGACCCAGTACTTC
NA,NA,TRBV19,TRBJ2-4,CASSIRPGSDIQYF,TGTGCCAGTAGTATCCGGCCGGGGAGTGACATTCAGTACTTC
NA,NA,TRBV29-1,TRBJ2-5,CSVDPGMVQETQYF,TGCAGCGTTGACCCAGGGATGGTACAAGAGACCCAGTACTTC
NA,TRBD2,TRBV20-1,TRBJ2-7,CSAKVAGGREQYF,TGCAGTGCTAAAGTGGCGGGGGGGCGTGAGCAGTACTTC
few,NA,TRBV29-1,TRBJ1-1,CSVEKGDKGGWNTEAFF,TGCAGCGTTGAAAAAGGGGACAAGGGTGGTTGGAACACTGAGGCTTTCTTT
few,NA,TRBV12-3/TRBV12-4,TRBJ1-4,CASSLIGANEKLFF,TGTGCCAGCAGTTTAATAGGGGCTAATGAAAAACTGTTTTTT
NA,NA,TRBV5-6,TRBJ2-6,CASREQGNGANVLTF,TGTGCCAGCAGGGAGCAGGGGAATGGGGCCAACGTCCTGACTTTC
NA,NA,TRBV9,TRBJ2-1,CASSATGASSYNEQFF,TGTGCCAGCAGCGCCACGGGGGCTTCTTCCTACAATGAGCAGTTCTTC
many,NA,TRBV20-1,TRBJ2-6,CSARGQTGANVLTF,TGCAGTGCTAGGGGACAAACTGGGGCCAACGTCCTGACTTTC
many,TRBD2,TRBV20-1,TRBJ2-1,CSAGGVAGKYNEQFF,TGCAGTGCTGGGGGTGTAGCGGGCAAATACAATGAGCAGTTCTTC
NA,NA,TRBV20-1,TRBJ1-1,CSASPGDLENTEAFF,TGCAGTGCTAGTCCAGGAGACCTTGAGAACACTGAAGCTTTCTTT
NA,NA,TRBV27,TRBJ2-5,CASSSNWASQETQYF,TGTGCCAGCAGTTCAAACTGGGCATCCCAAGAGACCCAGTACTTC
many,NA,TRBV30,TRBJ1-2,CAWSVGGDRGYTF,TGTGCCTGGAGTGTAGGTGGGGATCGTGGCTACACCTTC
few,TRBD1,TRBV20-1,TRBJ1-5,CSAVTGGVNQPQHF,TGCAGTGCTGTCACAGGGGGCGTAAATCAGCCCCAGCATTTT
few,NA,TRBV12-3/TRBV12-4,TRBJ2-3,CASSSRTSASSTDTQYF,TGTGCCAGCAGTTCCCGGACCAGCGCGAGTAGCACAGATACGCAGTATTTT
NA,TRBD1,TRBV5-8,TRBJ2-5,CASSLFQGEKYF,TGTGCCAGCAGCTTGTTCCAGGGGGAAAAGTACTTC
NA,NA,TRBV7-2,TRBJ1-3,CASSIHLEAADTIYF,TGTGCCAGCAGCATACACTTGGAGGCAGCGGACACCATATATTTT
NA,TRBD1,TRBV19,TRBJ2-7,CASSPGTGGAYEQYF,TGTGCCAGTAGTCCCGGGACAGGGGGTGCCTACGAGCAGTACTTC
many,NA,TRBV12-3/TRBV12-4,TRBJ1-4,CASSHLTGPSWEKLFF,TGTGCCAGCAGTCATCTCACCGGGCCCAGCTGGGAAAAACTGTTTTTT
NA,NA,TRBV4-1,TRBJ1-2,CASSQDNREGYGYTF,TGCGCCAGCAGCCAAGATAACAGGGAAGGCTATGGCTACACCTTC
NA,TRBD1,TRBV11-2,TRBJ1-2,CASSPGGGQGYTF,TGTGCCAGCAGTCCAGGGGGGGGGCAAGGCTACACCTTC
few,NA,TRBV5-6,TRBJ1-2,CASSLSLTYGYTF,TGTGCCAGCAGCTTGAGCTTGACCTATGGCTACACCTTC
many,NA,TRBV27,TRBJ1-5,CASSLSSGGNQPQHF,TGTGCCAGCAGTTTAAGTTCGGGGGGCAATCAGCCCCAGCATTTT
many,TRBD1,TRBV15,TRBJ1-2,CATSRVGQGGNYGYTF,TGTGCCACCAGCAGAGTAGGACAGGGGGGAAACTATGGCTACACCTTC
NA,NA,TRBV2,TRBJ1-1,CASRSDQGHVNTEAFF,TGTGCCAGCAGGTCGGATCAGGGACACGTGAACACTGAAGCTTTCTTT
few,NA,TRBV12-3/TRBV12-4,TRBJ2-2,CASSLRGEGGELFF,TGTGCCAGCAGTTTACGCGGGGAAGGCGGGGAGCTGTTTTTT
many,NA,TRBV2,TRBJ2-7,CASRAEEAPYEQYF,TGTGCCAGCAGGGCCGAGGAAGCCCCCTACGAGCAGTACTTC
NA,NA,TRBV6-1,TRBJ1-2,CASSERRQAYGYTF,TGTGCCAGCAGCGAACGCCGACAGGCCTATGGCTACACCTTC
many,NA,TRBV3-1,TRBJ1-1,CASSQAGTEAFF,TGTGCCAGCAGCCAAGCGGGGACTGAAGCTTTCTTT
NA,TRBD1,TRBV5-1,TRBJ1-5,CASSLDPGGSVKPQHF,TGCGCCAGCAGCTTGGATCCAGGGGGCTCCGTTAAGCCCCAGCATTTT
many,NA,TRBV7-6,TRBJ2-1,CASRNHPYNEQFF,TGTGCCAGCAGAAACCATCCCTACAATGAGCAGTTCTTC
few,NA,TRBV5-1,TRBJ2-5,CASSLDGRGIQETQYF,TGCGCCAGCAGCTTGGATGGTAGGGGGATCCAAGAGACCCAGTACTTC
NA,NA,TRBV9,TRBJ2-2,CASSVDTDTGELFF,TGTGCCAGCAGCGTAGACACAGACACCGGGGAGCTGTTTTTT
NA,TRBD1,TRBV30,TRBJ2-5,CAWGGQGRETQYF,TGTGCCTGGGGGGGACAGGGGCGGGAGACCCAGTACTTC
many,NA,TRBV5-5,TRBJ2-5,CASSGKQGQETQYF,TGTGCCAGCAGCGGCAAACAGGGACAAGAGACCCAGTACTTC
NA,NA,TRBV6-5,TRBJ2-5,CASSYDSGARETQYF,TGTGCCAGCAGTTACGATTCCGGGGCAAGGGAGACCCAGTACTTC